This T cell receptor beta chain is drawn from a study of CD8 T cells in Susac syndrome (dated by TCRdb to about 2019). The study in broad terms: Of the Susac syndrome patients who were sequenced, under 10 were in clinical remission while about 6 had clinically active disease. At the time of blood withdrawal, Susac syndrome patients were either therapy-naive, taking corticosteroids (with some also receiving IVIg), or on IVIg alone. CD8+ T cell repertoire clonality was compared between more than ten healthy donors, approximately 14 Susac syndrome patients and 15 multiple sclerosis patients. Whether CD8+ T cell activation and differentiation in Susac syndrome was antigen driven was tested using repertoire sequencing.

RNA was extracted using the RNeasy kit, and about 0.5 to 1 ug of the RNA was reverse transcribed with random hexamers. The immunoSEQ multiplex PCR assay, covering 54 Vbeta and 13 Jbeta segments, was used to amplify TCR beta CDR3 regions. PCR amplification bias was corrected by using a synthetic template baseline for primer optimization and computational correction. On the authors' methods: Reads were annotated to V, D and J genes according to IMGT and were analyzed with immunoSEQ Analyzer, with only productive sequences retained. Clonality was calculated as one minus the Shannon entropy normalized by log2 of the number of productive unique sequences. For each patient and control, public and private clones were evaluated among the 100 most prevalent clones. A clone was defined as Susac-specific if it was absent from the healthy and MS cohorts, from roughly 1,000 published viral clones and from other ImmuneACCESS disease sequences. Through fastp at Q25 and MiXCR, TCRdb rebuilt clones from the public reads, retaining in-frame beta chains. One record per CDR3 amino acid sequence lists the most common genes and DNA. TCRdb, not the original authors, processed these V and J calls. A total of 70,000 to 100,000 distinct CDR3 sequences appear in this sample, about 96% of them only once. The ten biggest clones cover approximately 0.57% of the sample.

Peripheral blood CD8+ and CD4+ T cells from healthy donors, Susac syndrome patients and multiple sclerosis patients were profiled using high-throughput TCR beta sequencing. Susac syndrome patients met recently defined diagnostic criteria for definite or probable disease. Bulk CD8+ and CD4+ T cells were purified by magnetic negative isolation, whereas CD8+ TEMRA cells were enriched by FACS. Blood was collected in EDTA tubes and processed within 24 hours, with PBMCs isolated through density gradient centrifugation. PBMCs intended for TCR sequencing were cryopreserved in liquid nitrogen and thawed later in a water bath at 37 degrees C. Purity of sorted or isolated CD4+, CD8+ and CD8+ TEMRA cells was at least 90%. About this clonotype itself: Its antigen is not yet known. Base qualities were left out, and no much larger clone turns up one base away.

General findings and caveats noted by the study authors: The study acknowledged that relatively few individuals were included in the TCR sequencing and HLA analysis. In the total CD8+ and CD8+ TEMRA repertoires, over 15 and five Susac-specific public clones, respectively, were identified. Susac syndrome CD8+ repertoires showed clonal expansion, highest in CD8+ TEMRA cells and greater in clinically active than remitting patients.

The V and J ends are trimmed by 0 bases and 2 bases, leaving 17 bases between them. The CDR1 and CDR2 encoded by the germline V gene (reference sequence) are DFQATT and SNEGSKA. The CDR3 runs 17 residues from the cysteine to the phenylalanine. The kept DNA is CDR3 alone, 51 bases in frame from the first base. The sample consisted of CD8+ T cells from PBMCs. This receptor was taken from a human donor with Susac syndrome. The chain is made from TRBV20-1 and TRBJ2-1; no confident D gene assignment can be made. The CDR3 has the sequence CSARDFPSQRAYNEQFF. The sequenced DNA is TGCAGTGCTAGAGATTTCCCTAGTCAGCGCGCCTACAATGAGCAGTTCTTC.